The table lists the clone carrying this TCR beta chain with a few counts. Trimming left V 1 base short and J 4 bases short, with 16 bases between. Germline V gene data show CDR1 as LNHNV and CDR2 as YYDKDF (reference sequence). The CDR3 runs to 16 residues. Using its own MiXCR run on the RT-PCR reads, TCRdb lists one record per CDR3 protein. This repertoire shows around 480,000 distinct CDR3 sequences, approximately 15% found once; its top ten account for roughly 3.1%. The data are from a study of response to subunit inactivated influenza vaccine. This sequence joins TRBV15 and TRBJ1-2; no definite D call. The specimen was CD4+ T cells sorted from PBMCs, collected 23 months after vaccination. This clonotype originated in a man aged 50 to 69 who received an inactivated influenza vaccine. The CDR3 here is CATSRVFGVVGYGYTF. DNA for the CDR3: TGTGCCACCAGCAGAGTTTTCGGGGTCGTCGGCTATGGCTACACCTTC. Full variable domain (outside the CDR3, taken from reference TRBV15 and TRBJ1-2): DAMVIQNPRYQVTQFGKPVTLSCSQTLNHNVMYWYQQKSSQAPKLLFHYYDKDFNNEADTPDNFQSRRPNTSFCFLDIRSPGLGDTAMYLCATSRVFGVVGYGYTFGSGTRLTVV.